These 22 T cell receptor beta chains originate from one sample sequenced in a study of blood T cell repertoires in COVID-19. Produced via immunoSEQ multiplex PCR; TCRdb's table is partial and in-frame only. The sample shows 350,000 or so clones, around 90% of them seen only once. Sequenced input: peripheral blood. Receptors originate from a woman aged 60-75 years with COVID-19, enrolled during active disease.

There are a few counts of this clone. The chain has TRBV7-3 and TRBJ2-3, with D maybe TRBD2 (6 bases). The V end lost 5 bases, the J end lost 4 bases, and 16 bases lay between the germline ends. This CDR3 is built from 15 residues. Germline V CDR1 and CDR2: SGHTA, FQGTGA. The CDR3 DNA reads as TGTGCCAGCAGCCCGGAGGGGATCGTGGCAGATACGCAGTATTTT. Translation gives CASSPEGIVADTQYF.

The chain is built from TRBV6-5 and TRBJ1-6; 8 bases map to TRBD1. With 7 bases clipped from V and 7 bases from J, the junction kept 9 bases outside the gene matches. From germline, CDR1 is MNHEY and CDR2 SVGAGI. The CDR3 sequence is 15 residues long. The CDR3 sequence is CASTLDGTGNSPLHF. CDR3 nucleotide sequence: TGTGCCAGCACCCTGGACGGGACAGGCAATTCACCCCTCCACTTT.

The chain carries TRBV29-1 and TRBJ2-7, with TRBD1 matching over 7 bases. The CDR3 runs 13 residues. In germline, CDR1 is SQVTM, CDR2 ANQGSEA. After removal of 5 bases from V and 2 bases from J, the junction contained 6 bases not matched to a gene. The CDR3 sequence: CSVTTGAAYEQYF. In nucleotides, the CDR3 is TGCAGCGTTACAACAGGGGCCGCCTACGAGCAGTACTTC.

V is TRBV12-5 and J is TRBJ2-1, with 11 positions matching TRBD2. In germline, CDR1 is LGHNT, CDR2 FRNRAP. Trimming took 5 bases from V and 3 from J; bases not matched to a gene: 3. CDR3 length: 15 residues. The CDR3 DNA is TGTGCTAGTGGTCTGGGACTAGCGGACTACAATGAGCAGTTCTTC. Residues: CASGLGLADYNEQFF.

The genes are TRBV2 and TRBJ1-6, with D unclear. The CDR3 is 12 amino acids. The V gene's germline CDR1 is SNHLY and CDR2 FYNNEI. The V and J ends lost 6 bases and 5 bases respectively, with 5 bases between them. CDR3 DNA sequence: TGTGCCAGCAGCCCCGATAATTCACCCCTCCACTTT. Encoded protein: CASSPDNSPLHF.

J is TRBJ1-5 and V is TRBV6-5; D perhaps matches TRBD1 (5 bases). V was trimmed by 6 bases and J by 1 base, leaving 7 bases between them. The CDR3 length is 13 residues. The germline gives CDR1 MNHEY, CDR2 SVGAGI. CDR3 residues: CASRRQSNQPQHF. CDR3 DNA: TGTGCCAGCAGACGACAGAGCAATCAGCCCCAGCATTTT.

The chain combines TRBV18 with TRBJ1-1; D perhaps matches TRBD1 (5 bases). Germline CDR1 reads KGHSH; CDR2 reads LQKENI. The CDR3 has 18 amino acids. V was trimmed by 3 bases and J by 4 bases, leaving 24 bases between them. The CDR3: CASSPLPFGAQAPTEAFF. As DNA, the CDR3 is TGTGCCAGCTCACCTCTTCCGTTTGGGGCGCAGGCGCCCACTGAAGCTTTCTTT.

J is TRBJ2-6 and V is TRBV7-2; D unresolved. Germline V gene sequence: CDR1 SGHTA, CDR2 FQGNSA. V dropped 3 bases and J dropped 5 bases, with 2 bases sitting between them. The length of the CDR3 is 12 residues. CDR3 bases: TGTGCCAGCAGCTTTAGGGCCAACGTCCTGACTTTC. Translated: CASSFRANVLTF.

This clone was seen once. The chain links TRBV7-9 to TRBJ2-5; D is possibly TRBD2 (5 bases). Germline CDR1 reads SEHNR; CDR2 reads FQNEAQ (reference sequence). CDR3 length equals 14 residues. V was pared by 5 bases and J by 7 bases, with 17 bases between. CDR3 sequence (DNA): TGTGCCAGCAGCCTACCCAACTCCGCGGGGACCCAGTACTTC. Translating gives CASSLPNSAGTQYF.

The DNA of the CDR3 is TGTGCCAGCACGCGACAGGGCGGGCCCAACACTGAAGCTTTCTTT. Protein sequence: CASTRQGGPNTEAFF. The V and J genes are TRBV5-6 and TRBJ1-1; 7 bases line up with TRBD1. The V gene's germline CDR1 is SGHDT and CDR2 YYEEEE. The CDR3 is made up of 15 amino acids. The J segment lost 2 bases and the V segment lost 6 bases, leaving 10 bases of the junction unmatched. Variable domain in full (rest from reference TRBV5-6 and TRBJ1-1): DAGVTQSPTHLIKTRGQQVTLRCSPKSGHDTVSWYQQALGQGPQFIFQYYEEEERQRGNFPDRFSGHQFPNYSSELNVNALLLGDSALYLCASTRQGGPNTEAFFGQGTRLTVV.

This chain joins TRBV18 and TRBJ1-2; no firm D call. CDR1 KGHSH and CDR2 LQKENI come from the germline V gene. The V gene lost 4 bases and the J gene lost 1 base, with 10 bases spanning the gap. The CDR3 is 14 amino acids. This CDR3 is CASSQTGDNYGYTF. The CDR3 region has the DNA TGTGCCAGCTCACAAACGGGAGATAACTATGGCTACACCTTC.

This clone was counted between two and nine times. The same CDR3 also results from other DNA sequences found in this sample. The CDR3 loop reads CASSQDNRNTEAFF. The DNA of the CDR3 is TGTGCCAGCAGCCAAGACAACAGGAACACTGAAGCTTTCTTT. The gene calls are TRBV3-1 (or the pseudogene TRBV3-2) and TRBJ1-1; no reliable D call. The CDR3 runs 14 residues. Germline lookup yields CDR1 LGHDT and CDR2 YNNKEL (reference sequence). V shed 0 bases and J shed 1 base, with 6 bases lying between them.

The chain joins TRBV18 to TRBJ1-1; 7 positions agree with TRBD1. V lost 3 bases to trimming and J lost 0 bases; unmatched junction nucleotides: 4. CDR1 is KGHSH, CDR2 LQKENI, per germline. This CDR3 has 15 residues. The chain's CDR3 is CASSPRDRMNTEAFF. The CDR3 DNA follows: TGTGCCAGCTCACCGCGGGACAGAATGAACACTGAAGCTTTCTTT. The whole variable domain, filled in from reference TRBV18 and TRBJ1-1, reads NAGVMQNPRHLVRRRGQEARLRCSPMKGHSHVYWYRQLPEEGLKFMVYLQKENIIDESGMPKERFSAEFPKEGPSILRIQQVVRGDSAAYFCASSPRDRMNTEAFFGQGTRLTVV.

The J gene is TRBJ1-5, the V gene TRBV11-2; D perhaps matches TRBD1 (6 bases). Germline V gene sequence: CDR1 SGHAT, CDR2 FQNNGV. Trimming shortened V by 5 bases and J by 7 bases, and 15 bases separated the two germline ends. The CDR3 has 14 residues. The CDR3 DNA sequence: TGTGCCAGCAGCCATTCGGGGGGACAACAGCCCCAGCATTTT. It specifies CASSHSGGQQPQHF.

The chain combines TRBV7-9 with TRBJ2-1; a possible D gene is TRBD2 (5 bases). CDR3 length equals 13 residues. V shed 6 bases and J shed 7 bases, with 13 bases lying between them. Germline V gives CDR1 SEHNR, CDR2 FQNEAQ (reference sequence). The CDR3 loop is CASRAPGSNEQFF. For the CDR3, the DNA is TGTGCCAGCAGGGCCCCGGGGTCGAATGAGCAGTTCTTC.

The V call is TRBV5-1, the J call TRBJ2-2; 12 bases fit TRBD1. The V segment lost 2 bases and the J segment 4 bases; nucleotides outside the gene matches: 6. CDR1 is SGHRS, CDR2 YFSETQ, per germline. The CDR3 has 17 amino acids. CDR3 DNA sequence: TGCGCCAGCAGCTTCGGGGACAGGGGGCAGGGCACCGGGGAGCTGTTTTTT. Translated, it gives CASSFGDRGQGTGELFF.

The rearrangement links TRBV11-2 to TRBJ1-2; 7 bases are a match to TRBD1. This CDR3 region has 14 residues. Trimming cost V 2 bases and J 8 bases; bases outside gene matches: 8. Germline V gene data show CDR1 as SGHAT and CDR2 as FQNNGV. This chain's CDR3 is CASSLLADRVGYTF. Here the CDR3 DNA reads TGTGCCAGCAGCTTATTGGCCGACAGGGTCGGCTACACCTTC.

Remarks on this clone: At one boundary the junction diverges from the germline segment, which might be a read error. The V and J genes are TRBV2 and TRBJ2-3; no reliable D call. The CDR3 length is 9 residues. CDR1 is SNHLY and CDR2 is FYNNEI in the germline V gene. The CDR3 loop reads CASSGPLNF. The CDR3 DNA sequence: TGTGCCAGCAGTGGGCCGCTGAATTTT.

V gene TRBV7-8 combines with J gene TRBJ2-1; a possible D gene is TRBD2 (7 bases). The ends were cut back, 7 bases at V and 8 bases at J, with 15 bases in the middle. CDR1 is SGHVS and CDR2 is FQNEAQ in the germline V gene. There are 13 residues in the CDR3. CDR3 bases: TGTGCCAGCATCCTAGGGGGGGGTGATGAGCAGTTCTTC. Translating it yields CASILGGGDEQFF.

The chain combines TRBV7-9 with TRBJ1-3; unclear D gene. Germline loops: CDR1 SEHNR, CDR2 FQNEAQ (reference sequence). Trimming pared 2 bases from V and 0 bases from J, leaving 11 bases between. This CDR3 contains 16 residues. The CDR3 loop is CASSLTSTTSGNTIYF. CDR3 DNA: TGTGCCAGCAGCTTAACCTCTACTACCTCTGGAAACACCATATATTTT.

The table lists this clone with a few counts. The chain combines TRBV7-2 with TRBJ2-1; a weak D match, TRBD1 (6 bases). Germline CDR1 reads SGHTA; CDR2 reads FQGNSA. V lost 6 bases and J lost 9, with 18 bases in between. The length of the CDR3 is 14 residues. For the CDR3, the DNA is TGTGCCAGCAGTCCCGAGTGGGGGCAGCGTGAGCAGTTCTTC. Its protein is CASSPEWGQREQFF.

The V and J genes are TRBV4-1 and TRBJ1-5; the D gene is possibly TRBD1 (5 bases). CDR1 is MGHRA, CDR2 YSYEKL, per germline. This CDR3 has 14 residues. Trimming shortened V by 8 bases and J by 3 bases, and 14 bases separated the two germline ends. CDR3 sequence reads: CASGLQGDNQPQHF. For the CDR3, the DNA is TGCGCCAGCGGCCTTCAGGGTGACAATCAGCCCCAGCATTTT.